Sequencing of this T cell receptor (beta chain) was carried out in a study of OX40 agonist ivuxolimab in advanced cancers. With respect to this clone: The junction departs from the called germline gene at one end, perhaps through a read error.

Some clones are missing from TCRdb's copy, which holds only in-frame ones; the method was immunoSEQ multiplex PCR. The profile shows around 70,000 clones, approximately 87% of them singletons. The CDR3 has 15 residues. From germline, CDR1 is LNHDA and CDR2 SQIVND (reference sequence). The sample was CD4+ or CD8+ T cells sorted from blood, taken in a trial of the OX40 agonist ivuxolimab. The sequence was collected from an adult with an advanced solid tumor such as melanoma, head and neck, liver or kidney cancer. This chain connects TRBV19 to TRBJ2-1; possible D gene TRBD2, 7 bases. This CDR3 reads CASSGRGGGRFESVF. CDR3 bases: TGTGCCAGTAGTGGTCGCGGGGGCGGACGCTTCGAATCGGTCTTC.